These 14 T cell receptor beta chains originate from one sample sequenced in a study of prognosis after radiotherapy for stage I lung cancer. Amplification of TCR beta CDR3 from genomic DNA used two-round multiplex PCR. It was primers specific to each TRBV and TRBJ gene that first-round PCR used. MiXCR, applied by TCRdb to the multiplex PCR reads, yields one record per CDR3 protein. The sample records roughly 25,000 distinct CDR3 sequences, around 42% being singletons. Material: PBMCs, obtained before or after stereotactic body radiation therapy (not recorded which). The origin of the receptors is a donor over 45 with non-small cell lung cancer.

The chain is built from TRBV25-1 and TRBJ1-2; no clear D. CDR3 size: 15 residues. V was pared by 3 bases and J by 2 bases, with 13 bases between. The germline gives CDR1 MGHDK, CDR2 SYGVNS. The CDR3 DNA sequence: TGTGCCAGCAGTGACCCCCGGGGAGCCAACTATGGCTACACCTTC. The encoded protein is CASSDPRGANYGYTF.

This clonotype was counted once. One base separates it from a far larger clone, so it is likely a read error. This chain joins TRBV6-2 or TRBV6-3 and TRBJ1-1; D is unclear. The germline CDR1 and CDR2 sequences are MNHEY and SVGEGT. This CDR3 is 14 amino acids long. V was clipped by 6 bases and J by 3 bases, with 14 bases between them. CDR3 bases: TGTGCCAGCAGGAGAATCGGGGAAGACACTGAAGCTTTCTTT. Translating it yields CASRRIGEDTEAFF.

In this sample, this clonotype turned up many times. This rearrangement joins TRBV29-1 to TRBJ2-3; D is undetermined. Per the germline V gene, CDR1 is SQVTM and CDR2 is ANQGSEA. This CDR3 is built from 11 residues. Deletions cut 5 bases from V and 2 bases from J, with 5 bases between. The CDR3 loop is CSVSPTDTQYF. CDR3 nucleotide sequence: TGCAGCGTTTCTCCCACAGATACGCAGTATTTT.

On this clonotype itself: An end of the junction differs from the germline gene, which may be a read error. The chain uses TRBV6-2 or TRBV6-3 and TRBJ2-1, with TRBD2 identical over 7 bases. The CDR3 contains 17 residues. Germline-derived CDR1 and CDR2 are MNHEY and SVGEGT. CDR3: CASSRGTIGRSYNEQSF. In DNA, the CDR3 is TGTGCCAGCAGTCGGGGGACTATCGGGAGGTCCTACAATGAGCAGTCCTTC.

This chain connects TRBV30 to TRBJ2-3; 10 bases agree with TRBD1. The CDR3 totals 15 residues. V was pared by 2 bases and J by 11 bases, with 13 bases of the junction left unmatched. The germline gives CDR1 GTSNPN, CDR2 SVGIG (reference sequence). The CDR3 DNA reads as TGTGCCTGGAGTCCATACATCGGGGACAGGGGAATGCAGTATTTT. Protein: CAWSPYIGDRGMQYF.

Comments on this clonotype: A far larger clone is just one base off, so this is likely a read error. The J gene is TRBJ2-7, the V gene TRBV7-9; maybe TRBD1 (5 bases). Germline loops: CDR1 SEHNR, CDR2 FQNEAQ (reference sequence). V was clipped by 7 bases and J by 0 bases, with 13 bases between them. The CDR3 contains 14 residues. The CDR3 sequence is CASILRQSSYEQYF. The CDR3 DNA is TGTGCCAGCATCCTCAGACAGAGCTCCTACGAGCAGTACTTC.

This clonotype was counted only a few times. Since a much larger clone is just one base distant, this may be a read error. This sequence joins TRBV6-5 and TRBJ1-1; perhaps TRBD1 as D (5 bases). Trimming pared 4 bases from V and 0 bases from J, leaving 15 bases between. CDR1 and CDR2 from the germline V gene are MNHEY and SVGAGI. The CDR3 totals 16 residues. CDR3 amino acids: CASSSLTGAVNTEAFF. The DNA for the CDR3 is TGTGCCAGCAGTTCCCTTACCGGGGCAGTGAACACTGAAGCTTTCTTT.

This clonotype was found many times. The chain is built from TRBV6-2 or TRBV6-3 and TRBJ2-3; a weak D match, TRBD2 (6 bases). The CDR3 consists of 16 residues. Trimming removed 1 base from V and 6 bases from J, with 17 bases in between. Germline lookup yields CDR1 MNHEY and CDR2 SVGEGT. CDR3 coding DNA: TGTGCCAGCAGTTACTTACCGGGACTCCGCGCGGATACGCAGTATTTT. This translates into CASSYLPGLRADTQYF.

Notes on this clonotype: This probably arose from a read error, given a far larger clone one base away. The rearrangement joins TRBV7-9 to TRBJ2-2, with 9 positions matching TRBD1. Germline loops: CDR1 SEHNR, CDR2 FQNEAQ (reference sequence). This CDR3 is 14 amino acids long. In nucleotides, the CDR3 is TGTGCCAGCAGGGGACAGGGCAACACCAGGGAGCTGTTTTTT. It specifies CASRGQGNTRELFF.

This clonotype appeared many times. The chain combines TRBV12-3 or TRBV12-4 with TRBJ2-3; D call uncertain. The CDR3 has 12 amino acids. Trimming left V 3 bases short and J 0 bases short, with 1 base between. The CDR3 region has the DNA TGTGCCAGCAGTTTCAGCACAGATACGCAGTATTTT. Translating it yields CASSFSTDTQYF.

This clonotype is medium-sized within its sample. The chain recombines TRBV6-1 with TRBJ1-6; 10 bases agree with TRBD1. Losses at the gene ends were 6 bases for V and 14 bases for J; bases not matched to a gene: 7. The CDR3 is made up of 13 amino acids. Germline V CDR1 and CDR2: MNHNS, SASEGT. CDR3 in DNA: TGTGCCAGCAGGCGGACAGGGGGGCCAACCCTCCACTTT. Translated: CASRRTGGPTLHF.

At least ten counts were recorded for this clonotype. This sequence joins TRBV15 and TRBJ2-3; D is undetermined. The CDR3 runs to 13 residues. The V end was cut by 5 bases, the J end by 4 bases, with 10 bases between. The germline V gene has CDR1 LNHNV and CDR2 YYDKDF (reference sequence). CDR3 amino acids: CATSGDSSDTQYF. The CDR3 coding sequence is TGTGCCACCAGCGGGGATTCGTCAGATACGCAGTATTTT.

The rearrangement links TRBV7-9 to TRBJ2-2; D perhaps matches TRBD2 (7 bases). Between the trimmed V and J ends, which lost 5 bases and 4 bases, there was a span of 23 bases. The CDR3 sequence is 18 residues long. Per the germline V gene, CDR1 is SEHNR and CDR2 is FQNEAQ (reference sequence). CDR3 amino acids: CASSPGGGGLELTGELFF. CDR3 DNA sequence: TGTGCCAGCAGCCCAGGAGGGGGGGGACTGGAACTCACCGGGGAGCTGTTTTTT.

As to this clonotype: This is likely an artifact of a read error, given a far larger clone one base away. This rearrangement joins TRBV6-6 to TRBJ2-2; a possible D gene is TRBD1 (5 bases). Germline CDR1 reads MNHNY; CDR2 reads SVGAGI (reference sequence). The CDR3 totals 15 residues. V lost 6 bases and J 4 bases, leaving 15 bases between the germline ends. The CDR3 reads CASRPVGPSTGELFF. The CDR3, as DNA: TGTGCCAGCAGGCCGGTGGGGCCGAGCACCGGGGAGCTGTTTTTT.